The T cell receptor (beta chain) described here comes from a study of cytomegalovirus exposure and HLA in healthy donors. CDR1 and CDR2 (germline): SQVTM, ANQGSEA. The CDR3 has 12 amino acids. V was cut by 6 bases and J by 10 bases, with 18 bases left in between. The PCR ran on 60 Vbeta and 13 Jbeta primers. Original data processing: A follow-up analysis tallied some 80 million unique TCR beta chains, roughly 11 million shared. Profiling relied on immunoSEQ multiplex PCR, and the TCRdb table lists in-frame clones only, not all of them. The V and J calls and clone size are taken from that table; D and trimming were inferred from the DNA. This table has about 160,000 clones, 73% appearing once.

This chain joins TRBV29-1 and TRBJ1-1; weak D call: TRBD1 (5 bases). Material: PBMCs. This TCR was recovered from a woman aged 18-29 years in good health and CMV-seronegative. CDR3 coding DNA: TGCAGCGTACCGACGCCGCTCCAGGGAGCTTTCTTT. Translated, it gives CSVPTPLQGAFF.